This T cell receptor (beta chain) was recorded in a study of cytomegalovirus exposure and HLA in healthy donors. The PCR was carried out with 60 Vbeta primers and 13 Jbeta primers. TCRdb keeps only in-frame clones here, not all; method: immunoSEQ multiplex PCR. Its table records over 100,000 clones. Unmatched junction bases numbered 4, after V lost 6 bases and J lost 0 bases. Per germline, CDR1 MDHEN and CDR2 SYDVKM. The CDR3 sequence is 16 residues long. Specimen: PBMCs. V and J are TRBV28 and TRBJ2-2, with 10 bases identical to TRBD2. The source is a man aged 40-49 years in good health and CMV-seropositive. CDR3: CASSLAGGANTGELFF. The CDR3, as DNA: TGTGCCAGCAGCTTAGCGGGAGGCGCGAACACCGGGGAGCTGTTTTTT.